This is a list of T cell receptor beta chains from one sample in a study of blood T cell repertoires in COVID-19. Using immunoSEQ multiplex PCR, the repertoire was profiled, and TCRdb retains in-frame clones only, with some absent. The sample has 90,000 to 120,000 clones; approximately 88% are singletons. The sequencing input was peripheral blood. The origin of the receptors is a human donor in a cohort sampled during active COVID-19. The CDR3 runs from the conserved cysteine through the conserved F or W.

TRBV28,CASSRQVNTEAFF
TRBV27,CASSLQGGNNQPQHF
TRBV7-2,CASSLEPRTGGRTPQHF
TRBV5-1,CASSPSGLAGAGELFF
TRBV7-2,CASSPAGGTIYF
TRBV7-2,CASSKDRVLTEAFF
TRBV30,CAFTGQENVETQYF
TRBV20-1,CSASVRSLSYEQYF
TRBV6-2/TRBV6-3,CASSDGTVYEQYF
TRBV11-2,CASSPQGAGELFF
TRBV10-3,CAIQRQRGNTEAFF
TRBV28,CAGGQGSGNTIYF
TRBV6-5,CAIRGQSSTGELFF
TRBV28,CASRPGASGRARDTQYF
TRBV6-5,CASSTRTGPYEQYF
TRBV3-1/TRBV3-2,CASSPRDREVEGYTF
TRBV7-3,CASSPHGVATGELFF
TRBV7-9,CASSPSGRAFYEQYF
TRBV12-3/TRBV12-4,CASSRAGTGELFF
TRBV4-1,CASSQGYSDRVSGYTF
TRBV30,CAWRGLSAGEAFF
TRBV7-3,CASSLMDSKPYNEQFF
TRBV27,CASMSVNNEQFF
TRBV6-5,CASSLTRDLYNEQFF
TRBV9,CASSVEGLSGRPSTDTQYF
TRBV24-1,CATSAGSLYNEQFF
TRBV15,CATSRDVSGGLHEQYF
TRBV18,CASATSGSDYEQYF
TRBV5-4,CASSFRLAGSQETQYF
TRBV2,CASSELAGGYNEQFF
TRBV25-1,CASSDRLAGRGEQFF
TRBV2,CASSLFKFQETQYF
TRBV30,CAWSGASFTDTQYF
TRBV19,CASSSGSSGANVLTF
TRBV3-1/TRBV3-2,CASSHGDRNHEQYF
TRBV5-6,CASTPGIAGNTGELFF
TRBV7-9,CASSLLTRDQPQHF
TRBV21-1,CASSPSLRGQMYQETQYF
TRBV19,CASTTGTQYNEQFF
TRBV9,CASSVTGLSYNEQFF
TRBV7-8,CASTQRDGTQETQYF
TRBV27,CASSLRSSGYEQYF
TRBV2,CASSDLTGLTGELFF
TRBV19,CASSIRHSGSDTQYF
TRBV3-1/TRBV3-2,CASSRGLAGGLNEQFF
TRBV27,CASSFQGSYNEQFF
TRBV3-1/TRBV3-2,CASSQVLGYFDTQYF
TRBV5-4,CASSLRLAGTSDTQYF
TRBV4-3,CASSQVPLNTEAFF
TRBV7-2,CASSRDSFNEKLFF
TRBV9,CASSALDRGGGYTF
TRBV7-2,CASSAHPGEQYF
TRBV6-2/TRBV6-3,CASSLDSPSQPQHF
TRBV28,CASSSDYGYTF